The sample holds a few counts of the clone carrying this T cell receptor (beta chain). The antigen is unknown. This record comes from a study of blood T cells in healthy people across ages. Through a sample-barcoded 5' primer and a J-beta primer mix, a second PCR was run for roughly 7 to 12 cycles. A 12-random-nucleotide template-switch adaptor tagged each cDNA molecule. Sequencing recovered at least 2.5 million CDR3-containing paired-end reads from each sample. Using its own MiXCR run on the 5' RACE reads, TCRdb lists one record per CDR3 protein. The profile covers about 680,000 distinct CDR3 sequences, with more than 40% appearing a single time and about 32% taken by the ten largest. Germline V gives CDR1 SNHLY, CDR2 FYNNEI. The ends were cut back, 4 bases at V and 3 bases at J, with 16 bases in the middle. This CDR3 has 16 amino acids. Whole-study results and caveats: The percentage of naive T cells correlated strongly with TCR beta diversity.

Drawing of peripheral blood yielded roughly 10 milliliters from each donor. This TCR was recovered from a woman aged 55-70 years in good health. V gene TRBV2 combines with J gene TRBJ2-1; unclear D gene. Sequencing was done on a sample of blood. The chain's CDR3 is CASSGVRADFYNEQFF. The CDR3 bases are TGTGCCAGCAGTGGAGTTCGGGCCGACTTCTACAATGAGCAGTTCTTC.